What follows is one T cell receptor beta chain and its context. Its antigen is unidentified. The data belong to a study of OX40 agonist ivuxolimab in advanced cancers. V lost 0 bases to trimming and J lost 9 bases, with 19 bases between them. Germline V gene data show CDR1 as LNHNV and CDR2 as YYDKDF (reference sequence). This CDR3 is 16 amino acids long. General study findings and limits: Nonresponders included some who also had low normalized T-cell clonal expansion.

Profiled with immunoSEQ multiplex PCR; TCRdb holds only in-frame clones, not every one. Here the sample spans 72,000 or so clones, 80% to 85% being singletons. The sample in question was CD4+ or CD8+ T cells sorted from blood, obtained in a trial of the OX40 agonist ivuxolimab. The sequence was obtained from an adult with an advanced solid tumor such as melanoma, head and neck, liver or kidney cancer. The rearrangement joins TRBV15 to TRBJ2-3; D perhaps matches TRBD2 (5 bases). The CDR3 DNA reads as TGTGCCACCAGCAGAGACGGGAACGGCCCAGTAGGGACGCAGTATTTT. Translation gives CATSRDGNGPVGTQYF.